This T cell receptor beta chain was sequenced in a study of control samples from healthy donors and cancer patients. Libraries were prepared by immunoSEQ multiplex PCR; TCRdb keeps only in-frame clonotypes and omits some of them. The data hold 95,000 to 120,000 clones, with approximately 84% observed a single time. The CDR3 totals 15 residues. The trim removed 8 bases at V and 2 bases at J, leaving 6 bases unmatched. Germline loops: CDR1 MNHEY, CDR2 SMNVEV (reference sequence). This sequence was found in a man aged 18 to 30 in good health. What was sequenced was blood. The J gene is TRBJ1-6, the V gene TRBV27, with 7 bases matching TRBD1. CDR3 amino acids: CASQGVGAYNSPLHF. The CDR3 region has the DNA TGTGCCAGCCAGGGGGTGGGGGCCTATAATTCACCCCTCCACTTT.